This T cell receptor (beta chain) was identified during a study of a mutant IDH1 vaccine in newly diagnosed glioma. This CDR3 spans 15 amino acids. Germline lookup yields CDR1 SGHRS and CDR2 YFSETQ. Trimming took 4 bases from V and 4 from J; bases not matched to a gene: 2. Stated time point: week 23, last vaccination. Vaccination used 300 ug of mutant IDH1 20-mer peptide per dose, with topical imiquimod. Sample share makes this clone medium-sized. Its antigen is not identified. Assay used: immunoSEQ multiplex PCR; TCRdb lists only in-frame clones, some missing. The data show some 33,000 clones, around nine tenths seen once.

The chain has TRBV5-1 and TRBJ2-1; TRBD2 agrees at 13 bases. The TCR comes from a middle-aged man with glioma. The sample in question was PBMCs, obtained from a glioma patient whose treatment included an IDH1 peptide vaccine. CDR3 sequence (DNA): TGCGCCAGCAGCAAGACTAGCGGGGGGTACAATGAGCAGTTCTTC. Its protein product is CASSKTSGGYNEQFF.